Described below is a single T cell receptor beta chain sequence and its context. Which antigen it targets is not known. No base quality values were provided; no much bigger clone lies one nucleotide off. Spanning cysteine to phenylalanine, the CDR3 consists of 14 amino acids. The read is trimmed to its CDR3 DNA, 42 bases read in frame from base 1. CDR1 SGHKS and CDR2 YYEKEE are derived from the germline V gene (reference sequence). The V end loses 2 bases and the J end loses 7 bases, and a stretch of 13 bases separates them. This specimen comes from a study of T cell responses to AZD1222 COVID-19 vaccine (dated by TCRdb to the early 2020s). Background for the entire study: AZD1222 recipients with second doses at about 4 weeks or about 12 weeks were pooled, because spike-specific TCR depth and breadth did not differ between schedules. TCR sequencing was performed for about 240 trial participants, of whom about 200 were given two doses of AZD1222 and some 26 were given two doses of MenACWY control vaccine. Trial participants were enrolled by age into subgroups of 18-55, 56-69 and 70-plus years, and 148, 28 and 57 TCR-sequenced participants, respectively, were included in these subgroups.

The CDR3 regions of human TCRbeta chains were analyzed by immunosequencing. The authors' analysis ran thus. TCRs in the repertoires were matched against a reference library of SARS-CoV-2-specific TCRs that had been generated with the MIRA antigen-specificity platform. Breadth was defined as the fraction of unique TCRs that were SARS-CoV-2-associated. Depth was defined as the fraction of total T cells that were SARS-CoV-2-associated. Using the MIRA data, each spike-specific TCR was assigned both to the spike region to which the TCR was reactive and to a CD4 or CD8 class. Log10-transformed breadth and depth values were compared by one-way ANOVA with Sidak's multiple comparisons tests. The source is immuneACCESS, and TCRdb retained only in-frame sequences with V and J called. Part of the clones is not carried over; for the studies checked, unresolved V genes explain less than half of this, and the remainder is unexplained. V and J calls and clone size are those listed in that table; D and trimming were worked out from the DNA. For this sample there are about 85,000 clones; more than 70% appear just once. The ten top clones hold 2.2% of the sample.

This sample's time point label indicates: baseline before first vaccination. Samples from vaccinated people were obtained from the UK trials COV001 and COV002, which included a single-blind randomized controlled phase 2/3 trial of AZD1222 (ChAdOx1 nCoV-19) in healthy adults. For TCRbeta chain sequencing, PBMC samples from trial participants were taken at day 0 and at day 28 after the second dose. Summary of the overall study and its limitations: A significant rise in spike-specific TCR breadth and depth was observed after two AZD1222 doses relative to day 0 and relative to MenACWY recipients. In the small 56-69-year group, the increase in depth fell short of significance, most likely because of low power. Only six or seven AZD1222 recipients were SARS-CoV-2 seropositive at baseline, limiting conclusions about previously exposed vaccinees. Because no samples from the day 14 peak response were available, repertoires could be characterized only after the peak T cell response. Participants were mostly white British and included more females than males, and it was suggested by the authors that clonal diversity may have been underestimated. Vaccine-associated CD4 TCRs spanned the whole spike protein, with dominant responses in regions 160-218 and 743-854. Nearly half of unique spike-specific TCRs reportedly recognized epitopes outside regions mutated in the B.1.351 and B.1.1.7 variants.

The TCR comes from an adult in good health. Source: peripheral blood, taken on day 0 of AZD1222 vaccination. Recombination connected TRBV5-5 to TRBJ2-1; the D gene lacks a confident call. The nucleotides read TGTGCCAGCAGCTTCCCAGGTACTAAAAATGAGCAGTTCTTC. Translated, this gives CASSFPGTKNEQFF.